These 14 T cell receptor beta chains were all obtained from the same sample, sequenced in a study of breast tumors, draining lymph nodes, adjacent tissues. The lymph nodes were axillary draining lymph nodes from breast cancer patients. Via MiXCR, TCRdb re-called the multiplex PCR reads, giving one row per CDR3 protein. The sample includes around 140,000 distinct CDR3 sequences, approximately 20% seen only once; the top ten take roughly 2.5%. The sequencing sample was made of axillary lymph node tissue. Receptors were obtained from a female donor with breast cancer. Some clones in this sample may be carry-over from other donors' samples.

This clonotype was seen many times. The chain couples TRBV7-2 to TRBJ2-2, with D possibly called TRBD1 or TRBD2 (5 bases each). V was cut by 0 bases and J by 5 bases, with 10 bases left in between. This CDR3 spans 15 amino acids. CDR1 SGHTA and CDR2 FQGNSA come from the germline V gene. CDR3 region: CASSLAGTSTGELFF. The CDR3 DNA reads as TGTGCCAGCAGCTTAGCGGGGACGTCGACCGGGGAGCTGTTTTTT.

The V call is TRBV9, the J call TRBJ2-7; D possibly uses TRBD1 or TRBD2 (5 bases each). The germline V gene has CDR1 SGDLS and CDR2 YYNGEE. This CDR3 has 14 residues. With 4 bases removed from V and 3 bases from J, the gap between germline ends came to 14 bases. The CDR3 DNA follows: TGTGCCAGCAGCCCCGGGACGGTCCTCTACGAGCAGTACTTC. It yields the protein CASSPGTVLYEQYF.

This clonotype was counted many times. The chain carries TRBV10-3 and TRBJ1-2; the D gene is possibly TRBD1 (5 bases). Germline CDR1 and CDR2: ENHRY and SYGVKD. V was clipped by 2 bases and J by 7 bases, with 11 bases between them. This CDR3 has 13 residues. DNA of the CDR3: TGTGCCATCAGTGAGCCAGGGCGGTTTGGCTACACCTTC. It codes for CAISEPGRFGYTF.

There are a few counts of this clonotype. The V gene is TRBV7-9, the J gene TRBJ2-6; D not resolved. Trimming removed 5 bases at V and 4 bases at J, with 18 bases between. Germline V gives CDR1 SEHNR, CDR2 FQNEAQ (reference sequence). The CDR3 is 17 residues long. The CDR3 spells CASSLNPLVYGANVLTF. The CDR3 DNA sequence: TGTGCCAGCAGCCTGAACCCTCTAGTTTACGGGGCCAACGTCCTGACTTTC. Full variable domain (remainder filled in from reference TRBV7-9 and TRBJ2-6): DTGVSQNPRHKITKRGQNVTFRCDPISEHNRLYWYRQTLGQGPEFLTYFQNEAQLEKSRLLSDRFSAERPKGSFSTLEIQRTEQGDSAMYLCASSLNPLVYGANVLTFGAGSRLTVL.

CDR3 DNA: TGTGCCAGCAGCCCGACGGGCGGGGTCACCGGGGAGCTGTTTTTT. This gives the protein CASSPTGGVTGELFF. The chain couples TRBV3-1 to TRBJ2-2, with D maybe TRBD2 (6 bases). The CDR3 loop spans 15 amino acids. Germline V CDR1 and CDR2: LGHDT, YNNKEL (reference sequence). V dropped 4 bases and J dropped 4 bases, with 13 bases sitting between them.

The chain carries TRBV28 and TRBJ2-3; either TRBD1 or TRBD2 may supply D (6 bases each). Deletions cut 6 bases from V and 8 bases from J, with 15 bases between. The CDR3 runs 13 residues. Germline CDR1 reads MDHEN; CDR2 reads SYDVKM. The CDR3: CASSAGGPGTQYF. The CDR3 coding sequence is TGTGCCAGCAGCGCTGGGGGGCCCGGTACGCAGTATTTT.

Comment on this clonotype: A much more abundant neighbour one base away suggests this may be a read error. This rearrangement joins TRBV7-2 to TRBJ2-1; 7 positions agree with TRBD2. The germline CDR1 and CDR2 sequences are SGHTA and FQGNSA. CDR3 length: 14 residues. The CDR3 is CASSFTGGANEQSF. The CDR3 region has the DNA TGTGCCAGCAGCTTTACGGGAGGAGCAAATGAGCAGTCCTTC.

This clonotype has more than one count but fewer than ten. Germline and junction disagree at one end, which may indicate a read error. The chain is built from TRBV20-1 and TRBJ2-2; the match to TRBD2 covers 15 bases. CDR3 size: 15 residues. The germline gives CDR1 DFQATT, CDR2 SNEGSKA (reference sequence). As DNA, the CDR3 is TGCAGTGTCCTGGGACTAGCGGGAGGCGCCGGGGAGCTGCTTTTT. It encodes CSVLGLAGGAGELLF.

At least ten counts were recorded for this clonotype. The V call is TRBV29-1, the J call TRBJ2-3; tentative D call: TRBD2 (5 bases). Per germline, CDR1 SQVTM and CDR2 ANQGSEA. This CDR3 region has 11 residues. V lost 1 base to trimming and J lost 10 bases, with 9 bases between them. The CDR3 DNA reads TGCAGCGTTGAAGCCTCCGGGGCGCAGTATTTT. Translation gives CSVEASGAQYF.

The sample holds many counts of this clonotype. The rearrangement uses TRBV9 and TRBJ2-1; 11 nucleotides match TRBD2. Germline V gene lookup returns CDR1 SGDLS and CDR2 YYNGEE. The CDR3 has 16 residues. The V and J ends lost 4 bases and 3 bases, in that order; junction bases with no gene match: 6. DNA of the CDR3: TGTGCCAGCAGCCCGTCGACTAGCGGGAACTACAATGAGCAGTTCTTC. Its translation: CASSPSTSGNYNEQFF.

This clonotype was observed many times. V usage is TRBV2 and J usage is TRBJ1-5; D possibly corresponds to TRBD1 (5 bases). The CDR3 runs 15 residues. Germline CDR1 and CDR2: SNHLY and FYNNEI. The V and J ends lost 3 bases and 1 base respectively, with 10 bases between them. The CDR3 is CASSEGVASNQPQHF. Written as DNA, the CDR3 is TGTGCCAGCAGTGAGGGGGTGGCGAGCAATCAGCCCCAGCATTTT.

The chain uses TRBV28 and TRBJ2-7; no definite D call. Trimming cost V 7 bases and J 7 bases, with 20 bases left between them. Per germline, CDR1 MDHEN and CDR2 SYDVKM. CDR3 size: 14 residues. CDR3 in amino acids: CASTDPGLVGEQYF. The CDR3, as DNA: TGTGCCAGCACCGATCCCGGCCTGGTGGGGGAGCAGTACTTC.

There are many counts of this clonotype. The V call is TRBV5-1, the J call TRBJ2-7; maybe TRBD2 (5 bases). V was clipped by 3 bases and J by 2 bases, with 12 bases between them. The CDR3 has 14 residues. Per the germline V gene, CDR1 is SGHRS and CDR2 is YFSETQ. The DNA for the CDR3 is TGCGCCAGCAGCTCCCGATCCGGGGCCTACGAGCAGTACTTC. It is translated as CASSSRSGAYEQYF.

In this sample, this clonotype turned up a few times. V is TRBV5-5 and J is TRBJ2-2; D not resolved. The CDR3 loop spans 14 amino acids. V gave up 6 bases and J gave up 3 bases, with 12 bases separating them. Germline assignment: CDR1 SGHKS and CDR2 YYEKEE (reference sequence). In DNA form, the CDR3 reads TGTGCCAGCAATCCTTACAGAGACACCGGGGAGCTGTTTTTT. It specifies CASNPYRDTGELFF. The entire variable domain, with the rest obtained from reference TRBV5-5 and TRBJ2-2, is as follows: DAGVTQSPTHLIKTRGQQVTLRCSPISGHKSVSWYQQVLGQGPQFIFQYYEKEERGRGNFPDRFSARQFPNYSSELNVNALLLGDSALYLCASNPYRDTGELFFGEGSRLTVL.